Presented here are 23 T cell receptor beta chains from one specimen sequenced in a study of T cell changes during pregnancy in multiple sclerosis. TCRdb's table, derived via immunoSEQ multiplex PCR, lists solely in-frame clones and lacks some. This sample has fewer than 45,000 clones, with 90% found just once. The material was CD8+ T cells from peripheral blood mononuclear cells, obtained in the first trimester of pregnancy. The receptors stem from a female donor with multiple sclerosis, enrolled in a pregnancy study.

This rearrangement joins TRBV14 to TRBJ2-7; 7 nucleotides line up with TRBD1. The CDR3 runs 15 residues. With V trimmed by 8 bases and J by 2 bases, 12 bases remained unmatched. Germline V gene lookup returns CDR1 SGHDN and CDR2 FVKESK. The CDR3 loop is CASRPDRAPAYEQYF. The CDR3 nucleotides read TGTGCCAGCCGCCCTGACAGGGCTCCTGCCTACGAGCAGTACTTC. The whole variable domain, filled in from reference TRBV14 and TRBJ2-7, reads EAGVTQFPSHSVIEKGQTVTLRCDPISGHDNLYWYRRVMGKEIKFLLHFVKESKQDESGMPNNRFLAERTGGTYSTLKVQPAELEDSGVYFCASRPDRAPAYEQYFGPGTRLTVT.

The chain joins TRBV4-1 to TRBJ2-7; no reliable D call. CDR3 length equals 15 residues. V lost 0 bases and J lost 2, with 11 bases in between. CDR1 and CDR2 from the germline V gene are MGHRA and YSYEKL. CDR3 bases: TGCGCCAGCAGCCAAGAGGAGACCTACCCCTACGAGCAGTACTTC. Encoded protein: CASSQEETYPYEQYF.

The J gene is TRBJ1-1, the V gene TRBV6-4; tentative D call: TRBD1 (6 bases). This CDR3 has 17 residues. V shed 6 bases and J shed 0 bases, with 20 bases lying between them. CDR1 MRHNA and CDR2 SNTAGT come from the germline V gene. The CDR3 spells CASRIQGDFGMNTEAFF. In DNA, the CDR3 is TGTGCCAGCAGGATACAGGGTGACTTCGGTATGAACACTGAAGCTTTCTTT.

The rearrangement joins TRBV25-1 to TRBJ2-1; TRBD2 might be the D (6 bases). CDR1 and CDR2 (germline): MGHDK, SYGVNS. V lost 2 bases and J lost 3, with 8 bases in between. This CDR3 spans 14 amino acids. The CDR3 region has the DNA TGTGCCAGCAGTGAAGCGGGGAACTACAATGAGCAGTTCTTC. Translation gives CASSEAGNYNEQFF.

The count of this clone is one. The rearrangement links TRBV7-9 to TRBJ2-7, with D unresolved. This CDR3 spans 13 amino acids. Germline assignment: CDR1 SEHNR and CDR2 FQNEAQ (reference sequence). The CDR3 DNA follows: TGTGCGGTTCAGTGGCAGAACCCCTACGAGCAGTACTTC. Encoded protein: CAVQWQNPYEQYF.

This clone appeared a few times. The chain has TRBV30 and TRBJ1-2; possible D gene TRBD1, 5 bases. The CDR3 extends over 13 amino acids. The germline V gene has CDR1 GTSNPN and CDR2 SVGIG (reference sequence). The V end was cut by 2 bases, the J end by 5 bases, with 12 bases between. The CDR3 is CAWSTGRGYGYTF. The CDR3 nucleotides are TGTGCCTGGAGTACTGGACGGGGGTATGGCTACACCTTC. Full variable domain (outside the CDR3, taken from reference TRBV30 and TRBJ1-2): SQTIHQWPATLVQPVGSPLSLECTVEGTSNPNLYWYRQAAGRGLQLLFYSVGIGQISSEVPQNLSASRPQDRQFILSSKKLLLSDSGFYLCAWSTGRGYGYTFGSGTRLTVV.

CDR3: CASSEGPGQGFEEKLFF. CDR3 nucleotides: TGTGCCAGCAGTGAAGGACCGGGACAGGGGTTTGAAGAAAAACTGTTTTTT. The chain carries TRBV6-1 and TRBJ1-4, with TRBD1 matching 10 bases. Trimming took 1 base from V and 8 from J; bases not matched to a gene: 10. Germline CDR1 MNHNS, CDR2 SASEGT. This CDR3 region has 17 residues.

The CDR3 DNA reads TGTGCCAGCTCACCCCCCCCTAGGGGATTGAACACTGAAGCTTTCTTT. This codes for CASSPPPRGLNTEAFF. The gene calls are TRBV18 and TRBJ1-1; maybe TRBD1 (5 bases). The CDR3 loop spans 16 amino acids. In germline, CDR1 is KGHSH, CDR2 LQKENI. Trimming left V 3 bases short and J 0 bases short, with 14 bases between. The entire variable domain, with the rest obtained from reference TRBV18 and TRBJ1-1, is as follows: NAGVMQNPRHLVRRRGQEARLRCSPMKGHSHVYWYRQLPEEGLKFMVYLQKENIIDESGMPKERFSAEFPKEGPSILRIQQVVRGDSAAYFCASSPPPRGLNTEAFFGQGTRLTVV.

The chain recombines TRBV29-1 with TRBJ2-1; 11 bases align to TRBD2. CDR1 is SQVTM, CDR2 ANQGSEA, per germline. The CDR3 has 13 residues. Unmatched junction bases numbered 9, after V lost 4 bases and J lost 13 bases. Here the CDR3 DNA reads TGCAGCGTTGGGGCTAGCGGGAGGAGTATTCAGTTCTTC. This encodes CSVGASGRSIQFF.

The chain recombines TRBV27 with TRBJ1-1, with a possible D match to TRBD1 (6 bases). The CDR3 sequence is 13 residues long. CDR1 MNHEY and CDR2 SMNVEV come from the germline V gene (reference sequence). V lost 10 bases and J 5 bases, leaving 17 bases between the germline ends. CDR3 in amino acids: CATGSLGGTEAFF. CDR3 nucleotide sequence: TGTGCCACCGGCTCCCTAGGGGGAACTGAAGCTTTCTTT.

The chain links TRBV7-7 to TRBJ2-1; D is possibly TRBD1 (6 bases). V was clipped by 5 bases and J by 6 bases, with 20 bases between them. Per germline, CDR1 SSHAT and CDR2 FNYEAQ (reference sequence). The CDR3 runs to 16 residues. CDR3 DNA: TGTGCCAGCAGCGAGGGGGTGGGGAAGCAAAGCAATGAGCAGTTCTTC. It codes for CASSEGVGKQSNEQFF. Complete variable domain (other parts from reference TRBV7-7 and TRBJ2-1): GAGVSQSPRYKVTKRGQDVTLRCDPISSHATLYWYQQALGQGPEFLTYFNYEAQPDKSGLPSDRFSAERPEGSISTLTIQRTEQRDSAMYRCASSEGVGKQSNEQFFGPGTRLTVL.

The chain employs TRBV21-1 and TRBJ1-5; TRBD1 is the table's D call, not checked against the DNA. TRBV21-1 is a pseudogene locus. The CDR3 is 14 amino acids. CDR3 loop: CASSKDRAGQPQHF. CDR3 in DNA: TGTGCCAGCAGCAAAGACAGAGCCGGTCAGCCCCAGCATTTT.

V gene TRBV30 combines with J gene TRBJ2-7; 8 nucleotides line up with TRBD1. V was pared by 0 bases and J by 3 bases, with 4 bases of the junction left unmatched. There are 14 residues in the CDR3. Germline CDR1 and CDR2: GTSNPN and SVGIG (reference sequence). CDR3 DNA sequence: TGTGCCTGGAGTGTAGGGACAGGTGACTACGAGCAGTACTTC. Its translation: CAWSVGTGDYEQYF.

CDR3 in amino acids: CASRGWDYPETQYF. The CDR3, as DNA: TGTGCCAGCAGGGGGTGGGACTATCCAGAGACCCAGTACTTC. The V gene is TRBV6-1, the J gene TRBJ2-5; 7 nucleotides match TRBD2. CDR1 MNHNS and CDR2 SASEGT come from the germline V gene. After removal of 6 bases from V and 4 bases from J, the junction contained 8 bases not matched to a gene. The CDR3 sequence is 14 residues long.

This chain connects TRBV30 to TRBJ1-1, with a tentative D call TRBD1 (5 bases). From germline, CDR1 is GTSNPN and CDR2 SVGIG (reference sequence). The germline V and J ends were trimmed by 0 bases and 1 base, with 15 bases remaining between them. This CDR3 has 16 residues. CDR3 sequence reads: CAWSVRRGTPNTEAFF. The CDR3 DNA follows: TGTGCCTGGAGTGTACGGCGAGGGACTCCGAACACTGAAGCTTTCTTT.

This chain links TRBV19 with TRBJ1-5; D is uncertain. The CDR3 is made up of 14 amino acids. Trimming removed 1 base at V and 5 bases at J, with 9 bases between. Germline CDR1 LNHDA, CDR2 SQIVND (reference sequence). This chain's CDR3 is CASSIGSPYQPQHF. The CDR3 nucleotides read TGTGCCAGTAGTATAGGCAGTCCGTATCAGCCCCAGCATTTT.

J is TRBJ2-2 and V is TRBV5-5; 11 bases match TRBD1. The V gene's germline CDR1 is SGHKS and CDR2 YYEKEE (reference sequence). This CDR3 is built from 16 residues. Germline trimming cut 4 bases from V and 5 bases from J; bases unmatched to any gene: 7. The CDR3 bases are TGTGCCAGCAGCCTCGGGACAGGGGGTATGACCGGGGAGCTGTTTTTT. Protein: CASSLGTGGMTGELFF.

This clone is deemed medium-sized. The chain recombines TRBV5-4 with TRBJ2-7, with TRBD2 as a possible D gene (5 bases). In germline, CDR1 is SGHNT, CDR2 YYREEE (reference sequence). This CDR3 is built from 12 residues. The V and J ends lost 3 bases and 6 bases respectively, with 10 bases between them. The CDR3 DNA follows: TGTGCCAGCAGCTCGGAGGACCTCGAGCAGTACTTC. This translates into CASSSEDLEQYF. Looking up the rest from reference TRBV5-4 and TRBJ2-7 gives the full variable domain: ETGVTQSPTHLIKTRGQQVTLRCSSQSGHNTVSWYQQALGQGPQFIFQYYREEENGRGNFPPRFSGLQFPNYSSELNVNALELDDSALYLCASSSEDLEQYFGPGTRLTVT.

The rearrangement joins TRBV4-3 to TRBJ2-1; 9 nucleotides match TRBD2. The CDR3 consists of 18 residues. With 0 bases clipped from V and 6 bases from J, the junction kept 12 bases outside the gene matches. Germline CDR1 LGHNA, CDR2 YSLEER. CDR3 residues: CASSQDRIVAGASNEQFF. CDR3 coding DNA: TGCGCCAGCAGCCAAGATCGAATTGTAGCGGGGGCAAGCAATGAGCAGTTCTTC.

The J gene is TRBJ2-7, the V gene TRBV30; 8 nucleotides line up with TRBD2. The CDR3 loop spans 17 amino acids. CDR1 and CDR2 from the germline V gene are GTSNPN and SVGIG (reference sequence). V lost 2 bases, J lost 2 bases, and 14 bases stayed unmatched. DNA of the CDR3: TGTGCCTGGAGTCCGCCTGTAGGGCGGGGGGCCACCTACGAGCAGTACTTC. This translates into CAWSPPVGRGATYEQYF.

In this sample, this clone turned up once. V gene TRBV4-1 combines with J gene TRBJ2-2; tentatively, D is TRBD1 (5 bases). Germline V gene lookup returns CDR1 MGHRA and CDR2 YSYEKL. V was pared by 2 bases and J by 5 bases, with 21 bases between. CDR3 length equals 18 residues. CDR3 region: CASSQLMIGERGTGELFF. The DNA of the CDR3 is TGCGCCAGCAGCCAACTCATGATAGGGGAAAGGGGAACCGGGGAGCTGTTTTTT.

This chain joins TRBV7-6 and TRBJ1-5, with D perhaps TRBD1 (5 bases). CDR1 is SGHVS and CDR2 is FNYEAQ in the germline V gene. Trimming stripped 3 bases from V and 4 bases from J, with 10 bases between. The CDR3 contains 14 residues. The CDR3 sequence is CASSLYGGNQPQHF. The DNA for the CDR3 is TGTGCCAGCAGCTTGTATGGGGGGAATCAGCCCCAGCATTTT.

As DNA, the CDR3 is TGTGCCAGCAGTAAAACAGATACTGGAAACACCATATATTTT. Translated: CASSKTDTGNTIYF. The chain carries TRBV6-1 and TRBJ1-3; D is undetermined. The CDR3 runs 14 residues. Germline V gene sequence: CDR1 MNHNS, CDR2 SASEGT. V lost 5 bases, J lost 2 bases, and 10 bases lay in between.